This T cell receptor (beta chain) was profiled in a study of OX40 agonist ivuxolimab in advanced cancers. Study information: The treatment was a fully human IgG2 OX40 agonist, ivuxolimab.

Study results and caveats: Compared with CD4+, CD8+ T cells on average had more expanded clones.

Clones were read by immunoSEQ multiplex PCR, and TCRdb kept only the in-frame ones, dropping some. The sample consists of 38,000 or so clones, around 87% of them appearing once. As regards this clone: The antigen is not known.

This TCR came from an adult with an advanced solid tumor such as melanoma, head and neck, liver or kidney cancer. Sequences were derived from CD4+ or CD8+ T cells sorted from blood, sampled in a trial of the OX40 agonist ivuxolimab.

CDR3 protein: CASSLAGTNTGELFF. DNA for the CDR3: TGTGCCAGCAGCTTAGCAGGGACCAACACCGGGGAGCTGTTTTTT. The chain has TRBV7-6 and TRBJ2-2, with D perhaps TRBD1 or TRBD2 (5 bases each). This CDR3 comprises 15 residues. Trimming cost V 0 bases and J 2 bases, with 7 bases left between them. Germline loops: CDR1 SGHVS, CDR2 FNYEAQ. Variable domain in full (rest from reference TRBV7-6 and TRBJ2-2): GAGVSQSPRYKVTKRGQDVALRCDPISGHVSLYWYRQALGQGPEFLTYFNYEAQQDKSGLPNDRFSAERPEGSISTLTIQRTEQRDSAMYRCASSLAGTNTGELFFGEGSRLTVL.